These 18 T cell receptor beta chains were sequenced from one sample in a study of CD8 T cells in Susac syndrome. Random hexamers served to reverse transcribe roughly 0.45 to 1 ug RNA. One entry per CDR3 protein, called by TCRdb with MiXCR from the immunoSEQ multiplex PCR reads. The sample contains around 140,000 distinct CDR3 sequences, approximately 95% of which appear only once. The sequenced sample consisted of CD4+ T cells from PBMCs. Receptors originate from a human donor with multiple sclerosis.

The gene calls are TRBV7-9 and TRBJ2-3, with D possibly TRBD1 on 5 matching bases. Germline loops: CDR1 SEHNR, CDR2 FQNEAQ (reference sequence). Trimming removed 2 bases from V and 6 bases from J, with 15 bases in between. The CDR3 has 15 residues. CDR3 protein: CASSLRGQRADTQYF. In DNA, the CDR3 is TGTGCCAGCAGCTTAAGAGGACAAAGAGCGGATACGCAGTATTTT.

The V and J genes are TRBV5-6 and TRBJ2-6; 7 nucleotides line up with TRBD1. CDR1 SGHDT and CDR2 YYEEEE come from the germline V gene. This CDR3 has 16 amino acids. V trimming: 3 bases; J trimming: 4 bases; junction bases outside the gene matches: 7. CDR3 coding DNA: TGTGCCAGCAGCTGGTACAGGGGTTCGGGGGCCAACGTCCTGACTTTC. Translation gives CASSWYRGSGANVLTF.

The chain employs TRBV12-3 or TRBV12-4 and TRBJ1-4; TRBD1 might be the D (6 bases). The CDR3 spans 12 residues. Trimming removed 6 bases at V and 8 bases at J, with 10 bases between. Written as DNA, the CDR3 is TGTGCCAGCAGCCAAGGGGGGGAAAAACTGTTTTTT. Translated: CASSQGGEKLFF.

This chain links TRBV9 with TRBJ2-5, with D perhaps TRBD1 (6 bases). The CDR3 has 13 amino acids. V gave up 3 bases and J gave up 5 bases, with 11 bases separating them. Germline CDR1 is SGDLS and CDR2 is YYNGEE. The chain's CDR3 is CASSGGGEETQYF. DNA for the CDR3: TGTGCCAGCAGCGGAGGGGGTGAGGAGACCCAGTACTTC.

The V and J genes are TRBV29-1 and TRBJ2-7, with TRBD1 as a possible D gene (6 bases). The germline V gene has CDR1 SQVTM and CDR2 ANQGSEA. This CDR3 has 12 amino acids. V was shortened by 4 bases and J by 4 bases, with 11 bases between the two germline ends. CDR3 residues: CSVAQGPYEQYF. The CDR3 DNA reads TGCAGCGTTGCCCAGGGGCCTTACGAGCAGTACTTC.

V is TRBV29-1 and J is TRBJ2-1, with D possibly being TRBD2 (6 bases). This CDR3 spans 14 amino acids. Germline CDR1 reads SQVTM; CDR2 reads ANQGSEA. The ends were cut back, 2 bases at V and 3 bases at J, with 11 bases in the middle. The CDR3 bases are TGCAGCGTTGAAAGGCTAGCGCGCTACAATGAGCAGTTCTTC. Amino acid sequence: CSVERLARYNEQFF.

The chain joins TRBV5-1 to TRBJ2-1; perhaps TRBD2 as D (5 bases). Germline CDR1 is SGHRS and CDR2 is YFSETQ. This CDR3 has 16 amino acids. V was pared by 0 bases and J by 9 bases, with 19 bases between. CDR3 region: CASSLDRLTVTTEQFF. The CDR3 coding sequence is TGCGCCAGCAGCTTGGATAGACTAACCGTCACAACTGAGCAGTTCTTC.

V gene TRBV20-1 combines with J gene TRBJ1-4, with D perhaps TRBD1 (6 bases). The CDR3 runs 14 residues. Germline V gene lookup returns CDR1 DFQATT and CDR2 SNEGSKA (reference sequence). Between the trimmed V and J ends, which lost 4 bases and 5 bases, there was a span of 14 bases. The CDR3 region is CSANGQYGNEKLFF. The CDR3 DNA follows: TGCAGTGCTAATGGACAGTATGGAAATGAAAAACTGTTTTTT.

The J gene is TRBJ1-1, the V gene TRBV20-1; no clear D gene. Germline V gene data show CDR1 as DFQATT and CDR2 as SNEGSKA (reference sequence). This CDR3 has 11 residues. V was shortened by 5 bases and J by 11 bases, with 15 bases between the two germline ends. CDR3 in DNA: TGCAGTGCTGGAATCACCCGAGGGGCTTTCTTT. Translating gives CSAGITRGAFF.

This chain connects TRBV6-6 to TRBJ2-1; unclear D gene. CDR1 is MNHNY and CDR2 is SVGAGI in the germline V gene (reference sequence). The CDR3 runs 13 residues. The germline V and J ends were trimmed by 6 bases and 10 bases, with 16 bases remaining between them. The CDR3 here is CASRPYPPGEQFF. The CDR3 DNA is TGTGCCAGCAGACCCTACCCCCCGGGCGAGCAGTTCTTC.

The chain recombines TRBV20-1 with TRBJ2-1, with 9 bases fitting TRBD1. The CDR3 is 13 amino acids. CDR1 is DFQATT, CDR2 SNEGSKA, per germline (reference sequence). V dropped 6 bases and J dropped 2; count of bases not matched to a gene: 2. The CDR3 region has the DNA TGCAGTGCCGGACAGGGGACCTACAATGAGCAGTTCTTC. Its protein product is CSAGQGTYNEQFF.

The chain employs TRBV30 and TRBJ1-5, with 8 nucleotides matching TRBD1. The germline gives CDR1 GTSNPN, CDR2 SVGIG (reference sequence). The CDR3 runs 13 residues. The J segment lost 5 bases and the V segment lost 3 bases, leaving 3 bases of the junction unmatched. The CDR3 DNA reads TGTGCCTGGAGGCTGACAGGGGATCAGCCCCAGCATTTT. Residues: CAWRLTGDQPQHF.

The rearrangement links TRBV1 to TRBJ2-1; the DNA was not compared with TRBD2, the D call given in the table. TRBV1 constitutes a pseudogene. There are 16 residues in the CDR3. This chain's CDR3 is CTRGRRLAGSYNEQFF. The CDR3 DNA sequence: TGCACCAGAGGACGCAGGCTAGCGGGGTCTTACAATGAGCAGTTCTTC.

The rearrangement links TRBV2 to TRBJ2-6; TRBD1 matches 7 bases. Germline CDR1 and CDR2: SNHLY and FYNNEI. The J segment lost 2 bases and the V segment lost 7 bases, leaving 5 bases of the junction unmatched. The CDR3 has 15 amino acids. The CDR3 here is CASTSQGAGANVLTF. CDR3 DNA sequence: TGTGCCAGCACCTCCCAGGGGGCTGGGGCCAACGTCCTGACTTTC.

The chain employs TRBV5-1 and TRBJ2-3; no clear D gene. Deletions cut 1 base from V and 6 bases from J, with 9 bases between. Germline assignment: CDR1 SGHRS and CDR2 YFSETQ. The CDR3 contains 13 residues. The CDR3 loop reads CASSLSFGDTQYF. For the CDR3, the DNA is TGCGCCAGCAGCTTGTCGTTCGGGGATACGCAGTATTTT. Using reference TRBV5-1 and TRBJ2-3 for the parts outside the CDR3, the full variable domain is KAGVTQTPRYLIKTRGQQVTLSCSPISGHRSVSWYQQTPGQGLQFLFEYFSETQRNKGNFPGRFSGRQFSNSRSEMNVSTLELGDSALYLCASSLSFGDTQYFGPGTRLTVL.

This clonotype is a singleton in its sample. The gene calls are TRBV12-3 or TRBV12-4 and TRBJ2-1; D uncertain. Trimming pared 8 bases from V and 7 bases from J, leaving 12 bases between. This CDR3 spans 12 amino acids. The DNA of the CDR3 is TGTGCCAGCGGCCGTGGAGAGAATGAGCAGTTCTTC. Its protein product is CASGRGENEQFF.

The J gene is TRBJ2-7, the V gene TRBV7-2, with D perhaps assigned TRBD1 or TRBD2 (5 bases each). The CDR3 is made up of 14 amino acids. The germline CDR1 and CDR2 sequences are SGHTA and FQGNSA. The V gene lost 5 bases and the J gene lost 5 bases, with 16 bases spanning the gap. CDR3 in DNA: TGTGCCAGCAGCCCAGCCTCGGGACGGAACGAGCAGTACTTC. Protein: CASSPASGRNEQYF.

The rearrangement uses TRBV28 and TRBJ2-2, with a possible D match to TRBD2 (5 bases). Germline V gives CDR1 MDHEN, CDR2 SYDVKM. V gave up 8 bases and J gave up 5 bases, with 9 bases separating them. This CDR3 has 12 residues. DNA of the CDR3: TGTGCCAGCGAGGGTCGGACCGGGGAGCTGTTTTTT. Its protein product is CASEGRTGELFF.